This TCR beta chain originates from a study of cytomegalovirus exposure and HLA in healthy donors. Study information: Within an early data release were tens of millions of unique TCRs drawn from HLA-typed donors.

The CDR3 sequence is 16 residues long. Germline CDR1 and CDR2: SGHAT and FQNNGV. V lost 0 bases and J 0 bases, leaving 9 bases between the germline ends. General study findings and limits: TCR sequences were mostly rare, though some public TCRs occurred in many donors. Links to common viral pathogens appeared, in a later analysis, for several of the most significant clusters. Productive status was seen about 90% or about 30% of the time for most TCR beta V segments in an earlier analysis.

The PCR employed 60 Vbeta primers together with 13 Jbeta primers. The repertoire was sequenced with immunoSEQ multiplex PCR; TCRdb's copy has only in-frame clones and lacks some. The sample includes 130,000 to 150,000 clones, 75% to 80% of them seen just once. With regard to this clone: What it binds is not known.

The source of this sequence is a man aged 40-55 years in good health and CMV-seropositive. Sequenced: PBMCs. This chain joins TRBV11-2 and TRBJ2-1; D unresolved. The CDR3 reads CASSLDVGLSYNEQFF. CDR3 bases: TGTGCCAGCAGCTTAGATGTGGGCCTCTCCTACAATGAGCAGTTCTTC.